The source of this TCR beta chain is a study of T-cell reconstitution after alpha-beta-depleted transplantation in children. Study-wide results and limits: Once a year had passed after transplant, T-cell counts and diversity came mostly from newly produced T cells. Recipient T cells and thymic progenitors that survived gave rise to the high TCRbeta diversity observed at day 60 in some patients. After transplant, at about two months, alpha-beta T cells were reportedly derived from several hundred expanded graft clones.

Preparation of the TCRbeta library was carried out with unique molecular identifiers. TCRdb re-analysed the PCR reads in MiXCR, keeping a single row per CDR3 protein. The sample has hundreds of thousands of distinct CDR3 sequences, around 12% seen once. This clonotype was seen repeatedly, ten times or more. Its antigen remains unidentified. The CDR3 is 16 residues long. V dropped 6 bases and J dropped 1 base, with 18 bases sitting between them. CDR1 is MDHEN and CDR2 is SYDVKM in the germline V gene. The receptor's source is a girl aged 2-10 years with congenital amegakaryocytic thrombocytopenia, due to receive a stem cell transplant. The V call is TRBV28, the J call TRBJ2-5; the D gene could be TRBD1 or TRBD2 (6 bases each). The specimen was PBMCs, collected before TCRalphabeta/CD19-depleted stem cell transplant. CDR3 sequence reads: CASSALFRGLQETQYF. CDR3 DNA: TGTGCCAGCAGCGCACTGTTCAGGGGACTCCAAGAGACCCAGTACTTC.